Presented here are 14 T cell receptor beta chains from one specimen sequenced in a study of blood T cell repertoires in COVID-19. Clones were sequenced by immunoSEQ multiplex PCR, and TCRdb holds only the in-frame ones, with some missing. The data contain tens of thousands of clones, roughly 86% of them seen just once; the ten biggest clones take up over 35%. The sample comprised peripheral blood. The receptors originated from a man aged 70-80 years with acute or convalescent COVID-19.

The chain employs TRBV5-1 and TRBJ2-1; D may be TRBD2 (5 bases). This CDR3 has 12 amino acids. Looked up from germline, CDR1 is SGHRS and CDR2 is YFSETQ. Trimming removed 4 bases at V and 6 bases at J, with 8 bases between. CDR3 DNA sequence: TGCGCCAGCAGCCCGGAGGCCAATGAGCAGTTCTTC. This encodes CASSPEANEQFF.

The V gene is TRBV4-2, the J gene TRBJ2-3; the match to TRBD2 covers 7 bases. V shed 4 bases, J shed 4 bases, and the junction held 5 bases outside the gene matches. Germline-derived CDR1 and CDR2 are LGHNA and YNFKEQ. The length of the CDR3 is 14 residues. CDR3 protein: CASSPRGGADTQYF. CDR3 nucleotide sequence: TGTGCCAGCAGCCCCCGTGGGGGGGCAGATACGCAGTATTTT.

This chain connects TRBV3-1 (or the pseudogene TRBV3-2) to TRBJ2-1; the D gene is possibly TRBD2 (7 bases). This CDR3 is 13 amino acids long. Per germline, CDR1 LGHDT and CDR2 YNNKEL (reference sequence). Trimming cost V 5 bases and J 7 bases, with 12 bases left between them. The CDR3 here is CASSEGGGNEQFF. In DNA form, the CDR3 reads TGTGCCAGCAGCGAGGGGGGGGGAAATGAGCAGTTCTTC.

V gene TRBV19 combines with J gene TRBJ1-3; the D gene is possibly TRBD1 (6 bases). V was pared by 6 bases and J by 0 bases, with 24 bases between. Germline CDR1 is LNHDA and CDR2 is SQIVND (reference sequence). CDR3 length: 19 amino acids. The CDR3 is CASSPHTVDSTHSGNTIYF. Here the CDR3 DNA reads TGTGCCAGTAGCCCCCATACCGTGGACAGCACTCACTCTGGAAACACCATATATTTT.

V is TRBV28 and J is TRBJ2-6; D might be TRBD1 (6 bases). Per germline, CDR1 MDHEN and CDR2 SYDVKM. Trimming took off 3 bases at V and 1 base at J, with 10 bases between the two ends. This CDR3 has 16 residues. Here the CDR3 DNA reads TGTGCCAGCAGTTTTATGGGGGCGTCTGGGGCCAACGTCCTGACTTTC. It translates to CASSFMGASGANVLTF.

The chain uses TRBV27 and TRBJ2-5; 10 bases are shared with TRBD2. The CDR3 totals 14 residues. In germline, CDR1 is MNHEY, CDR2 SMNVEV (reference sequence). J gave up 4 bases and V 6 bases, and 5 bases lay outside the gene matches. The CDR3 reads CASRTGLAAETQYF. The CDR3 DNA follows: TGTGCCAGCAGGACTGGACTAGCGGCAGAGACCCAGTACTTC.

This clone was counted between two and nine times. The CDR3 here is CASTPFGGQGTYGYTF. CDR3 sequence (DNA): TGTGCCAGCACCCCCTTTGGGGGACAGGGCACCTATGGCTACACCTTC. J is TRBJ1-2 and V is TRBV7-8, with 9 bases aligning to TRBD1. The ends lost 7 bases at V and 4 bases at J; junction bases unmatched: 13. The length of the CDR3 is 16 residues. Germline CDR1 and CDR2: SGHVS and FQNEAQ.

This chain uses TRBV12-3 or TRBV12-4 with TRBJ1-2; 9 bases align to TRBD1. The junction had 6 bases not matched to a gene; V was cut back by 6 bases and J by 7 bases. The CDR3 runs to 13 residues. CDR3 DNA: TGTGCCAGCAGGCAACAGGGGGCGCGTGGCTACACCTTC. Its protein is CASRQQGARGYTF.

This clone was seen a handful of times. The V call is TRBV28, the J call TRBJ2-3; TRBD1 is a possible D gene (6 bases). Germline V gene lookup returns CDR1 MDHEN and CDR2 SYDVKM. This CDR3 is built from 11 residues. Trimming shortened V by 5 bases and J by 10 bases, and 10 bases separated the two germline ends. The CDR3 sequence: CASSPRQAQYF. The CDR3 region has the DNA TGTGCCAGCAGTCCCCGACAGGCGCAGTATTTT. The variable domain in full, completed from reference TRBV28 and TRBJ2-3, reads DVKVTQSSRYLVKRTGEKVFLECVQDMDHENMFWYRQDPGLGLRLIYFSYDVKMKEKGDIPEGYSVSREKKERFSLILESASTNQTSMYLCASSPRQAQYFGPGTRLTVL.

In its sample, this clone was seen once. The chain recombines TRBV11-2 with TRBJ2-5; D gene uncertain. Germline V lookup: CDR1 SGHAT, CDR2 FQNNGV. This CDR3 comprises 13 residues. V was trimmed by 5 bases and J by 5 bases, leaving 12 bases between them. The CDR3 sequence: CASSPRAWETQYF. Here the CDR3 DNA reads TGTGCCAGCAGCCCCCGAGCTTGGGAGACCCAGTACTTC. The whole variable domain, filled in from reference TRBV11-2 and TRBJ2-5, reads EAGVAQSPRYKIIEKRQSVAFWCNPISGHATLYWYQQILGQGPKLLIQFQNNGVVDDSQLPKDRFSAERLKGVDSTLKIQPAKLEDSAVYLCASSPRAWETQYFGPGTRLLVL.

The rearrangement joins TRBV29-1 to TRBJ1-2; no firm D call. The CDR3 runs to 8 residues. Germline lookup yields CDR1 SQVTM and CDR2 ANQGSEA. V was trimmed by 3 bases and J by 13 bases, leaving 6 bases between them. CDR3 DNA sequence: TGCAGCGTTGAGCGGGGCACCTTC. As protein: CSVERGTF.

This CDR3 is CASSSGGLAGGELFF. CDR3 coding DNA: TGTGCCAGCAGCTCAGGGGGACTAGCGGGAGGGGAGCTGTTTTTT. The chain couples TRBV7-3 to TRBJ2-2; 13 positions match TRBD2. The CDR3 is 15 residues long. Looked up from germline, CDR1 is SGHTA and CDR2 is FQGTGA. The junction had 4 bases not matched to a gene; V was cut back by 4 bases and J by 8 bases. Filled out from reference TRBV7-3 and TRBJ2-2, the complete variable domain reads GAGVSQTPSNKVTEKGKYVELRCDPISGHTALYWYRQSLGQGPEFLIYFQGTGAADDSGLPNDRFFAVRPEGSVSTLKIQRTERGDSAVYLCASSSGGLAGGELFFGEGSRLTVL.

The J gene is TRBJ2-3, the V gene TRBV5-6, with 11 bases lining up with TRBD2. V dropped 5 bases and J dropped 1; count of bases not matched to a gene: 6. The CDR3 extends over 16 amino acids. Germline V gene lookup returns CDR1 SGHDT and CDR2 YYEEEE. The CDR3 region has the DNA TGTGCCAGCAGGACTAGCGGGGCAGCCCGCACAGATACGCAGTATTTT. Translation: CASRTSGAARTDTQYF.

This sequence joins TRBV7-6 and TRBJ1-1, with TRBD1 as a possible D gene (6 bases). Germline V lookup: CDR1 SGHVS, CDR2 FNYEAQ. This CDR3 is 15 amino acids long. The germline V and J ends were trimmed by 5 bases and 1 base, with 14 bases remaining between them. The DNA for the CDR3 is TGTGCCAGCAGCATAACAGGGAACGCGAACACTGAAGCTTTCTTT. This codes for CASSITGNANTEAFF.